The rows below give T cell receptor beta chains drawn from one sample of a study of T cells after yellow fever vaccination. Each CDR3 protein gets one entry after TCRdb re-called the 5' RACE reads with MiXCR. The top ten clones hold 17% of a sample with around 530,000 distinct CDR3 sequences, about 17% of them seen once. The sequenced sample was PBMCs, obtained 5 days after the first yellow fever vaccination. These receptors came from a man in his late teens or twenties who received the YFV17D yellow fever vaccine. Both conserved end residues are part of each CDR3. A D gene is named only where the DNA matches it firmly. Some rows have no size entry. The others give once, few or many, or a class for an expanded clone.

clone size	J gene	D gene	V gene	CDR3 protein	CDR3 DNA
few	TRBJ2-1	-	TRBV6-1	CASTAPGLLVREQFF	TGTGCCAGCACTGCCCCGGGACTCCTTGTTCGAGAGCAGTTCTTC
-	TRBJ1-1	-	TRBV6-2/TRBV6-3	CASSYPRNTEAFF	TGTGCCAGCAGTTACCCGAGGAACACTGAAGCTTTCTTT
few	TRBJ2-7	-	TRBV10-3	CAISESSQNSYEQYF	TGTGCCATCAGTGAGTCGTCCCAGAACTCCTACGAGCAGTACTTC
-	TRBJ1-5	-	TRBV23-1	CATLGDQPQHF	TGCGCCACCCTCGGAGATCAGCCCCAGCATTTT
-	TRBJ2-5	-	TRBV6-1	CASTQRAARSQETQYF	TGTGCCAGCACTCAACGGGCAGCACGGTCCCAAGAGACCCAGTACTTC
-	TRBJ1-4	-	TRBV5-1	CASSLAADNEKLFF	TGCGCCAGCAGCCTGGCGGCAGATAATGAAAAACTGTTTTTT
-	TRBJ2-3	-	TRBV4-2	CASSFQSGISTDTQYF	TGTGCCAGCAGCTTTCAAAGCGGTATTAGCACAGATACGCAGTATTTT
few	TRBJ2-1	-	TRBV11-1	CASSPAWGALASSYNEQFF	TGTGCCAGCAGCCCCGCCTGGGGGGCGCTCGCCAGCTCCTACAATGAGCAGTTCTTC
-	TRBJ2-1	-	TRBV3-1	CASSQEHSIRSGSYNEQFF	TGTGCCAGCAGCCAAGAACACTCGATTCGGTCAGGTTCCTACAATGAGCAGTTCTTC
-	TRBJ2-5	-	TRBV2	CASSVRGGLQETQYF	TGTGCCAGCAGTGTAAGGGGGGGTCTGCAAGAGACCCAGTACTTC
many	TRBJ1-2	TRBD1	TRBV7-9	CASSWWDSSYGYTF	TGTGCCAGCAGCTGGTGGGACAGCTCCTATGGCTACACCTTC
-	TRBJ1-1	-	TRBV9	CASSVEAGTNTEAFF	TGTGCCAGCAGCGTAGAGGCAGGGACGAACACTGAAGCTTTCTTT
-	TRBJ2-3	-	TRBV15	CATAQDDGKKDTQYF	TGTGCCACCGCCCAGGATGACGGGAAGAAAGATACGCAGTATTTT
-	TRBJ1-6	-	TRBV20-1	CSAWDGSNSPLHF	TGCAGTGCTTGGGACGGCTCTAACTCACCCCTCCACTTT
-	TRBJ1-1	-	TRBV2	CDSSESWNTEAFF	TGTGACAGCAGTGAGTCCTGGAACACTGAAGCTTTCTTT
-	TRBJ2-3	TRBD2	TRBV11-2	CASSPNRPGLAPGDTQYF	TGTGCCAGCAGCCCAAACCGCCCAGGACTAGCCCCTGGAGATACGCAGTATTTT